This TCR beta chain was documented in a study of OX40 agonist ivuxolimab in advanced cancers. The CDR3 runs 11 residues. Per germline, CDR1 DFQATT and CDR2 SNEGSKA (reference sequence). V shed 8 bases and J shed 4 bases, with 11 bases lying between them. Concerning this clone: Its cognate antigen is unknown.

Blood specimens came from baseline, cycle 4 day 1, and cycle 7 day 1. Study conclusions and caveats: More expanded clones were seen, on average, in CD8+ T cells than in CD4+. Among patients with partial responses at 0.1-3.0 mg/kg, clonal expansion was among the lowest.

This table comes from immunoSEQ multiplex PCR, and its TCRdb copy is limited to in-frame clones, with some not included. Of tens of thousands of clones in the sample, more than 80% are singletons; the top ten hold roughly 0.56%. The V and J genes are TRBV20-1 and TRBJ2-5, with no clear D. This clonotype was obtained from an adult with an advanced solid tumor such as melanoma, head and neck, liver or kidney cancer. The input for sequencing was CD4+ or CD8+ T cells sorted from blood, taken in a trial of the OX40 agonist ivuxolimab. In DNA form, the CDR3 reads TGCAGTCGCCTGGCAGGAGAGACCCAGTACTTC. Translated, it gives CSRLAGETQYF.